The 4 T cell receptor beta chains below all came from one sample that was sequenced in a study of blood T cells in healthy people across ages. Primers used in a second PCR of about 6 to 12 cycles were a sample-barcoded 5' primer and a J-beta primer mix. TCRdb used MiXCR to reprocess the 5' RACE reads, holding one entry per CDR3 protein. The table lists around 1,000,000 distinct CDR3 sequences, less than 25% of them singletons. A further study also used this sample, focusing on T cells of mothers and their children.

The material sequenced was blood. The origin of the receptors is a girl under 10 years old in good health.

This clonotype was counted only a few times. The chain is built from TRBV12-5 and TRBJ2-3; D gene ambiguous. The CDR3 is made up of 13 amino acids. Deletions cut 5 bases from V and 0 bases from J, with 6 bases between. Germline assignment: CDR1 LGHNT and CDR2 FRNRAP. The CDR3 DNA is TGTGCTAGTGGTGACACCAGCACAGATACGCAGTATTTT. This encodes CASGDTSTDTQYF.

CDR3 sequence reads: CATSDGSGGETQYF. The CDR3 DNA is TGTGCCACCAGTGATGGGTCAGGGGGAGAGACCCAGTACTTC. This sequence joins TRBV24-1 and TRBJ2-5, with 7 positions matching TRBD1. V shed 3 bases and J 4 bases; nucleotides not matched to a gene: 4. Germline V gives CDR1 KGHDR, CDR2 SFDVKD. CDR3 length equals 14 residues.

Here the CDR3 DNA reads TGTGCCAGCAGCCCCAGACAGACCGGAGAGACCCAGTACTTC. It encodes CASSPRQTGETQYF. The chain recombines TRBV7-9 with TRBJ2-5; a possible D gene is TRBD1 (5 bases). V was clipped by 5 bases and J by 4 bases, with 14 bases between them. CDR3 length: 14 residues. Looked up from germline, CDR1 is SEHNR and CDR2 is FQNEAQ (reference sequence).

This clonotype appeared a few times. In DNA, the CDR3 is TGTGCCAGCAGTCAAACCGGCGGGACAGGGGTGTCTGGGGCCAACGTCCTGACTTTC. This codes for CASSQTGGTGVSGANVLTF. The rearrangement links TRBV28 to TRBJ2-6, with TRBD1 identical over 10 bases. Germline V gene lookup returns CDR1 MDHEN and CDR2 SYDVKM. Germline trimming cut 5 bases from V and 1 base from J; bases unmatched to any gene: 11. This CDR3 comprises 19 residues.